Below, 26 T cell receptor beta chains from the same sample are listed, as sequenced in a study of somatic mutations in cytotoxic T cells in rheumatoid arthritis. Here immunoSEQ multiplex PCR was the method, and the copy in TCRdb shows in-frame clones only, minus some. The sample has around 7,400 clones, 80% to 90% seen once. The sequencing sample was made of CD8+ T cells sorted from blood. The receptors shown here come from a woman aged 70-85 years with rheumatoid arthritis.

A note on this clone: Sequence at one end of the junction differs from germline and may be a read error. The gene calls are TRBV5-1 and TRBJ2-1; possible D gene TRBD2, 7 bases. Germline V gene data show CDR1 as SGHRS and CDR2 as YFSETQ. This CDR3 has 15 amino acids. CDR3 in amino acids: CASRLDWGGNNGQFF. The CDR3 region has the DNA TGCGCCAGCAGGTTGGATTGGGGGGGCAACAATGGGCAGTTCTTC.

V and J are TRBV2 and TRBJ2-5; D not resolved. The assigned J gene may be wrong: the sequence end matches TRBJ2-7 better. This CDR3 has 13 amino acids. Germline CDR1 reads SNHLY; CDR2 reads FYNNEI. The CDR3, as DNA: TGTGCCAGCACCCAATCAGACTCCTACGAGCAGTACTTC. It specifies CASTQSDSYEQYF.

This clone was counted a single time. CDR3 sequence: CASSSGLAYNEQFF. For the CDR3, the DNA is TGTGCCAGCAGCTCGGGACTAGCCTACAATGAGCAGTTCTTC. The rearrangement uses TRBV4-2 and TRBJ2-1; TRBD2 matches 8 bases. V lost 5 bases to trimming and J lost 2 bases; unmatched junction nucleotides: 2. CDR1 is LGHNA, CDR2 YNFKEQ, per germline. The CDR3 is 14 residues long.

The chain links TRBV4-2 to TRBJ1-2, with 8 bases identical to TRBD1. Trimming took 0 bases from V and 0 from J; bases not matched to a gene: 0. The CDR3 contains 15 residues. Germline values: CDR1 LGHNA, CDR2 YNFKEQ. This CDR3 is CASSQEQGANYGYTF. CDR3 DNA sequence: TGTGCCAGCAGCCAAGAACAGGGGGCTAACTATGGCTACACCTTC.

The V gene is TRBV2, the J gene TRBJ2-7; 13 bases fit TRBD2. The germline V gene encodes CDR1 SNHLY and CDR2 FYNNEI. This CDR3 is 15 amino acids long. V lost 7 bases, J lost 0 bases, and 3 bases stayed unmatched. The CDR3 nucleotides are TGTGCCAGCACCAGGACTAGCGGGAGCTCCTACGAGCAGTACTTC. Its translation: CASTRTSGSSYEQYF.

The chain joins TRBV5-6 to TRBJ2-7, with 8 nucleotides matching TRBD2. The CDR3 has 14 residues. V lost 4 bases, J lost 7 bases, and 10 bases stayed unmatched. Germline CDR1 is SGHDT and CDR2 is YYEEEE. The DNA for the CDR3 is TGTGCCAGCAGCCCCGGGACCCGGGAGGGGGAGCAGTACTTC. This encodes CASSPGTREGEQYF.

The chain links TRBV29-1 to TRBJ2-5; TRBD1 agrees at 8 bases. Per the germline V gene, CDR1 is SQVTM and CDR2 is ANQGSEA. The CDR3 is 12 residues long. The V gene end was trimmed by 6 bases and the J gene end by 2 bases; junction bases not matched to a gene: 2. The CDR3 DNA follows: TGCAGCGTGGACAGGGAACAAGAGACCCAGTACTTC. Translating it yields CSVDREQETQYF. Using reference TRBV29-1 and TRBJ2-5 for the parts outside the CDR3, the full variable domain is SAVISQKPSRDICQRGTSLTIQCQVDSQVTMMFWYRQQPGQSLTLIATANQGSEATYESGFVIDKFPISRPNLTFSTLTVSNMSPEDSSIYLCSVDREQETQYFGPGTRLLVL.

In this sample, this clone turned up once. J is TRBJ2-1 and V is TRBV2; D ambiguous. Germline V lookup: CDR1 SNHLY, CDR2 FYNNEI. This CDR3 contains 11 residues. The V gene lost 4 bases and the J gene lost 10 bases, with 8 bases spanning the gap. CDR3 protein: CASSATQEQFF. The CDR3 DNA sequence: TGTGCCAGCAGTGCTACCCAAGAGCAGTTCTTC.

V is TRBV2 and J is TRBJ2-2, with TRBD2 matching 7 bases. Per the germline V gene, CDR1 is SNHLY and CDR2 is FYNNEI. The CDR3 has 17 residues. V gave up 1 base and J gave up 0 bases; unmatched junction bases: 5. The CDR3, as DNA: TGTGCCAGCAGTGAAGGGCGGCTAGCGGCGAACACCGGGGAGCTGTTTTTT. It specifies CASSEGRLAANTGELFF.

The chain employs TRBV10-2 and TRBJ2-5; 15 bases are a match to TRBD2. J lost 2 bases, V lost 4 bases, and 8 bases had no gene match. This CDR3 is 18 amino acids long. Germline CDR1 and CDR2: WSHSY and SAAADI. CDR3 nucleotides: TGCGCCAGCAGTGGGGGACTAGCGGGAGGTGGGGGACAAGAGACCCAGTACTTC. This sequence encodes CASSGGLAGGGGQETQYF.

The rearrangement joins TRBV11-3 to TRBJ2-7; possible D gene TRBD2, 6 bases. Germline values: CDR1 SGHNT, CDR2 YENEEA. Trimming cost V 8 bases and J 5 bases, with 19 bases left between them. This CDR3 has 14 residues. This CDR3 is CASHLGWGVDEQYF. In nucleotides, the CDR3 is TGTGCCAGCCACCTAGGGTGGGGGGTCGACGAGCAGTACTTC.

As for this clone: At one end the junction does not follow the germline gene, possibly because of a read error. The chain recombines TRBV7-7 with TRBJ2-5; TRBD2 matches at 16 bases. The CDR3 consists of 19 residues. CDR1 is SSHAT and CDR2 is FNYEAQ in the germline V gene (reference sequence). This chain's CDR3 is CASSLAGGGLAGGPGAQYF. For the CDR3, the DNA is TGTGCTAGCAGCTTAGCAGGGGGGGGACTAGCGGGAGGGCCGGGGGCCCAGTACTTC.

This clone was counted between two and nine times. CDR3 in DNA: TGTGCCAGCAGTTTAACTAGCGGGGCCCTGTACAATGAGCAGTTCTTC. Its protein is CASSLTSGALYNEQFF. The rearrangement links TRBV27 to TRBJ2-1; TRBD2 matches 10 bases. The ends lost 2 bases at V and 4 bases at J; junction bases unmatched: 5. CDR3 length: 16 residues. Germline values: CDR1 MNHEY, CDR2 SMNVEV (reference sequence).

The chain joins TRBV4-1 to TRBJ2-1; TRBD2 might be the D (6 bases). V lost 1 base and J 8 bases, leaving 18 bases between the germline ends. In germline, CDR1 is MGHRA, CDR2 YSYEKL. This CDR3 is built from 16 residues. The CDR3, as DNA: TGCGCCAGCAGCCAAGTCGGAACTAGCATGGTCCATGAGCAGTTCTTC. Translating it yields CASSQVGTSMVHEQFF.

CDR3 DNA: TGTGCCAGCAGCCAATGGTGGGACTTAAGAAGCTCCTACGAGCAGTACTTC. Its protein product is CASSQWWDLRSSYEQYF. The chain carries TRBV16 and TRBJ2-7; a possible D gene is TRBD2 (6 bases). The CDR3 consists of 17 residues. V was pared by 1 base and J by 0 bases, with 16 bases between. The germline V gene encodes CDR1 KGHSY and CDR2 FQNENV.

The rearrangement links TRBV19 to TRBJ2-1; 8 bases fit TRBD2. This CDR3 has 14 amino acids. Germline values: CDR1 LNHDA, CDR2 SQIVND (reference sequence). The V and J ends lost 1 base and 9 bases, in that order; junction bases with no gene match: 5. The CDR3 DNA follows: TGTGCCAGTAGTATAGGAGCGGGAGTTTTTGAGCAGTTCTTC. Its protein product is CASSIGAGVFEQFF. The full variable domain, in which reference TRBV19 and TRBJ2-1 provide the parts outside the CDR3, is DGGITQSPKYLFRKEGQNVTLSCEQNLNHDAMYWYRQDPGQGLRLIYYSQIVNDFQKGDIAEGYSVSREKKESFPLTVTSAQKNPTAFYLCASSIGAGVFEQFFGPGTRLTVL.

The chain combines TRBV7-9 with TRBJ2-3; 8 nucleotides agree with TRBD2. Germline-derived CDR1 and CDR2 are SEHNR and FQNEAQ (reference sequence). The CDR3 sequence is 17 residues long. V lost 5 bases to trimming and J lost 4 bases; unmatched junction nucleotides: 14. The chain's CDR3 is CASSALGSGVQADTQYF. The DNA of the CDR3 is TGTGCCAGCAGCGCCCTGGGTAGCGGGGTACAGGCAGATACGCAGTATTTT.

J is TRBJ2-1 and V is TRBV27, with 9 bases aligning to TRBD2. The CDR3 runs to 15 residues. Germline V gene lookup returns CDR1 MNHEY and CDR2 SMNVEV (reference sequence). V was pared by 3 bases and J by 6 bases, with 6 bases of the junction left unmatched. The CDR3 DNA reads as TGTGCCAGCAGTTTCCCTCTAGCGGGGCTCAATGAGCAGTTCTTC. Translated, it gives CASSFPLAGLNEQFF.

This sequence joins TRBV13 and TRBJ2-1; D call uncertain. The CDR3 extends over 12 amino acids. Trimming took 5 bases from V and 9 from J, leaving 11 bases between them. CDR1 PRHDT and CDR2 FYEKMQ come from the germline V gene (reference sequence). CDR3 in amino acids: CASSLGLGEQFF. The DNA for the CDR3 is TGTGCCAGCAGCCTCGGTCTCGGTGAGCAGTTCTTC.

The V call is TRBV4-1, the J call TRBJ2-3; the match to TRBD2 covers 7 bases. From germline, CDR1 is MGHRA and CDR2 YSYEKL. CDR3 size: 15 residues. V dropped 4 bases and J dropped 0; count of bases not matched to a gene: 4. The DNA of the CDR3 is TGCGCCAGCAGCCCTTCTAGCGGAAGCACAGATACGCAGTATTTT. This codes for CASSPSSGSTDTQYF.

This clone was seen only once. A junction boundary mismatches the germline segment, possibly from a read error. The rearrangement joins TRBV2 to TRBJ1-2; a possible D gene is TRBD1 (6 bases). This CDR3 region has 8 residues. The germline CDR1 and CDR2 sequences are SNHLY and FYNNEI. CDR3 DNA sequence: TGTGCCAGCAGTCCGGACAGCTTC. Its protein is CASSPDSF.

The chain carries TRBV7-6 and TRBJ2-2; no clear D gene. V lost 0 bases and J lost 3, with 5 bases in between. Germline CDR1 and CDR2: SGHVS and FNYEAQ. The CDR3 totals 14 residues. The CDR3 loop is CASSLAVDTGELFF. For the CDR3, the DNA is TGTGCCAGCAGCTTAGCGGTAGACACCGGGGAGCTGTTTTTT.

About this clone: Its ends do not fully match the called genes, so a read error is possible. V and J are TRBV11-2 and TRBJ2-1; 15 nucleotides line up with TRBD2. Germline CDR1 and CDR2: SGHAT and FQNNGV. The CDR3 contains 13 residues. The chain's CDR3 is CASSLGTSGGSIF. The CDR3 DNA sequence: TGTGCCAGCAGCTTGGGGACTAGCGGGGGGTCGATCTTC.

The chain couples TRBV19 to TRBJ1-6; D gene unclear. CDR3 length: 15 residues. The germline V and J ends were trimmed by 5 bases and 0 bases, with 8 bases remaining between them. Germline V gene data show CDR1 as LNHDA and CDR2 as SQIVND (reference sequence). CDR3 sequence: CASSHTGSYNSPLHF. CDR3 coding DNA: TGTGCCAGTAGTCACACGGGCTCCTATAATTCACCCCTCCACTTT.

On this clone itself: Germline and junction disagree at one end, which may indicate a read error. This CDR3 is CASSSGTGSYNEQFF. The CDR3 nucleotides read TGTGCTAGCAGCTCCGGGACAGGGTCCTACAATGAGCAGTTCTTC. V gene TRBV7-7 combines with J gene TRBJ2-1, with 9 bases matching TRBD1. The germline V gene encodes CDR1 SSHAT and CDR2 FNYEAQ (reference sequence). This CDR3 spans 15 amino acids.

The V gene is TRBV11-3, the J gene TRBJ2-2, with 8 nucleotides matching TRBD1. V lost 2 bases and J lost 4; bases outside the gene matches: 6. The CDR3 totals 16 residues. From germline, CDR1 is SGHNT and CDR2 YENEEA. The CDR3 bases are TGTGCCAGCAGCTTATACCCAGGGGGCCCCACCGGGGAGCTGTTTTTT. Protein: CASSLYPGGPTGELFF.